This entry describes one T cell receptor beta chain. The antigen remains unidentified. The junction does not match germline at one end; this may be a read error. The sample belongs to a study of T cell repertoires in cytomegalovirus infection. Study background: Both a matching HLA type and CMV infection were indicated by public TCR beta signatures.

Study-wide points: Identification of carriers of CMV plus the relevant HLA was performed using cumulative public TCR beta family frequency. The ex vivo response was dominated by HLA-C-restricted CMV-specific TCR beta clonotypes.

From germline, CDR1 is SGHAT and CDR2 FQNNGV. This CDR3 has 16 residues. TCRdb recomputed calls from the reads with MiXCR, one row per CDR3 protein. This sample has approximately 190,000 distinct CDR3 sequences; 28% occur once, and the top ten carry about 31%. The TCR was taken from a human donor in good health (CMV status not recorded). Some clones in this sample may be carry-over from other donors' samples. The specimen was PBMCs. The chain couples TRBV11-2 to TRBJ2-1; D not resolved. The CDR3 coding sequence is TGTTCCAGCAGCCCTTTTAAAGGGCAGAAAAACAATGAGCAGTTCTTC. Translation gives CSSSPFKGQKNNEQFF.